This T cell receptor (beta chain) was sequenced for a study of blood T cell repertoires in COVID-19. Study context: Material from acute and convalescent COVID-19 was sourced from the United States, Italy and Spain. Sample material is recorded as cDNA or gDNA derived from T cells, B-cell-depleted T cells, or PBMCs.

This clone was seen a handful of times. Original processing notes: Estimated nucleated cell counts came from reference gene primer amplification. Repertoires were generated with immunoSEQ multiplex PCR, while TCRdb's copy carries only in-frame clones and drops some. The DNA gave D and trimming, while V, J and clone size come from that table. The sample lists under 200,000 clones, roughly 86% occurring once. Per the germline V gene, CDR1 is SGDLS and CDR2 is YYNGEE. The CDR3 extends over 14 amino acids. Trimming removed 4 bases at V and 2 bases at J, with 12 bases between. The sequence derives from a woman aged 60-75 years who had recovered from COVID-19. J is TRBJ2-5 and V is TRBV9, with D perhaps TRBD2 (6 bases). Material for sequencing was peripheral blood. Here the CDR3 DNA reads TGTGCCAGCAGCCCGATGAGCGGGCAAGAGACCCAGTACTTC. Translated, it gives CASSPMSGQETQYF.